This T cell receptor (beta chain) stems from a study of blood T cell repertoires in COVID-19. About the research overall: Acute and convalescent COVID-19 specimens originated in the United States, Italy and Spain. T cells, B-cell-depleted T cells, or PBMCs provided the cDNA or gDNA that served as material.

V lost 7 bases and J lost 5, with 14 bases in between. This CDR3 has 13 residues. Germline V CDR1 and CDR2: LGHDT, YNNKEL (reference sequence). In the authors' workflow: For nucleated cells, counts were estimated from reference gene primer amplification. Assay used: immunoSEQ multiplex PCR; TCRdb lists only in-frame clones, some missing. That table furnishes V, J and clone size, whereas the DNA furnished D and trimming. The sample contains roughly 35,000 clones, around four fifths of which appear only once. Sequenced: peripheral blood. The chain combines TRBV3-1 (or the pseudogene TRBV3-2) with TRBJ1-2; no definite D call. The receptor was isolated from a man aged 80 or over with acute or convalescent COVID-19. CDR3 sequence: CASNQVGGYGYTF. The CDR3 nucleotides are TGTGCCAGCAACCAGGTTGGAGGATATGGCTACACCTTC.